This is a list of T cell receptor beta chains from one sample in a study of cytomegalovirus exposure and HLA in healthy donors. The table came from immunoSEQ multiplex PCR; TCRdb's copy has only in-frame clones and leaves some out. The ten top clones account for roughly 0.74%, within a sample of 190,000 or so clones. Sequenced: PBMCs. The receptor set was obtained from a boy between 10 and 17 years old in good health and CMV-seronegative. Both conserved end residues are part of each CDR3. A D gene is named only where the DNA matches it firmly.

j_gene: TRBJ2-7; v_gene: TRBV6-1; d_gene: NA; CDR3nt: TGTGCCAGCACCGCCCGAGACAGTTACGAGCAGTACTTC; CDR3aa: CASTARDSYEQYF
j_gene: TRBJ2-1; v_gene: TRBV19; d_gene: NA; CDR3nt: TGTGCCAGTAGTATCAGGGCTTTTGAGCAGTTCTTC; CDR3aa: CASSIRAFEQFF
j_gene: TRBJ2-7; v_gene: TRBV13; d_gene: NA; CDR3nt: TGTGCCAGCAGCTTAATGGGGCCTACTAGAGGGGGAACAAGGGACTACGAGCAGTACTTC; CDR3aa: CASSLMGPTRGGTRDYEQYF
j_gene: TRBJ1-2; v_gene: TRBV5-4; d_gene: TRBD1; CDR3nt: TGTGCCAGCAGCTCGGATTGGACAGGGAGGGGCTACACCTTC; CDR3aa: CASSSDWTGRGYTF
j_gene: TRBJ1-6; v_gene: TRBV27; d_gene: NA; CDR3nt: TGTGCCAGCAGTTTTTTCAGGGCTACACCCCTCCACTTT; CDR3aa: CASSFFRATPLHF
j_gene: TRBJ1-3; v_gene: TRBV6-5; d_gene: NA; CDR3nt: TGTGCCAGCGGGGGGGATGGCTCTGGAAACACCATATATTTT; CDR3aa: CASGGDGSGNTIYF
j_gene: TRBJ2-7; v_gene: TRBV30; d_gene: NA; CDR3nt: TGTGCCTGGAGTCCCGGCGGATCAGCCTACGAGCAGTACTTC; CDR3aa: CAWSPGGSAYEQYF
j_gene: TRBJ2-5; v_gene: TRBV6-4; d_gene: TRBD2; CDR3nt: TGTGCCAGCAGTTGGACTAGCGGGGGGGCTTACGAGGCGGGAGAGACCCAGTACTTC; CDR3aa: CASSWTSGGAYEAGETQYF
j_gene: TRBJ2-1; v_gene: TRBV5-4; d_gene: NA; CDR3nt: TGTGCCAGCAGCTTGGGTTACATCAGCTCCTACAATGAGCAGTTCTTC; CDR3aa: CASSLGYISSYNEQFF
j_gene: TRBJ1-2; v_gene: TRBV14; d_gene: TRBD1; CDR3nt: TGTGCCAGCAGCCAAAATAGACAGGGGGCAACGGAGGGCTACACCTTC; CDR3aa: CASSQNRQGATEGYTF
j_gene: TRBJ1-1; v_gene: TRBV19; d_gene: NA; CDR3nt: TGTGCCAGTAGTGTGGCTCAGGGACTCTTGACTGAAGCTTTCTTT; CDR3aa: CASSVAQGLLTEAFF
j_gene: TRBJ1-5; v_gene: TRBV4-1; d_gene: TRBD1; CDR3nt: TGCGCCAGCAGCCACCGTGTTTTCAGGGGGGAAGATCAGCCCCAGCATTTT; CDR3aa: CASSHRVFRGEDQPQHF
j_gene: TRBJ1-5; v_gene: TRBV2; d_gene: TRBD1; CDR3nt: TGTGCCAGCAGTGAAAGGACGGGACAGGGGTTTAATCAGCCCCAGCATTTT; CDR3aa: CASSERTGQGFNQPQHF
j_gene: TRBJ2-7; v_gene: TRBV7-9; d_gene: NA; CDR3nt: TGTGCCAGCAGCTCGGGACGGGAGAGCTCCTACGAGCAGTACTTC; CDR3aa: CASSSGRESSYEQYF
j_gene: TRBJ1-2; v_gene: TRBV5-1; d_gene: TRBD1; CDR3nt: TGCGCCAGCAGCACACAGGGGGCGGCGGATGGCTACACCTTC; CDR3aa: CASSTQGAADGYTF
j_gene: TRBJ1-2; v_gene: TRBV30; d_gene: NA; CDR3nt: TGTGCATCAGGGGGCTACACCTTC; CDR3aa: CASGGYTF
j_gene: TRBJ1-6; v_gene: TRBV19; d_gene: NA; CDR3nt: TGTGCCAGTAGTATATGTATCCACTTT; CDR3aa: CASSICIHF
j_gene: TRBJ1-2; v_gene: TRBV29-1; d_gene: TRBD1; CDR3nt: TGCAGCGTTGAATTACAGGGGAACTATGGCTACACCTTC; CDR3aa: CSVELQGNYGYTF